This T cell receptor beta chain was retrieved from a study of post-analysis software for immune sequencing data. Study-level background: Several disease courses (relapsing-remitting, secondary progressive and progressive-relapsing) of multiple sclerosis were included.

Unique molecular identifiers tagged the TCR beta cDNA libraries. Starting from roughly 1.1 to 9.2 million T cells, the study yielded roughly 0.5 million cDNA molecules. TCRdb called the PCR reads again in MiXCR, with one record for every CDR3 protein. The sample records about 200,000 distinct CDR3 sequences, roughly 30% being singletons. In this sample, this clonotype turned up a few times. Its specificity is unknown. Broader study findings: In patients, 4 to 6 TRBV segments were more frequent than in controls, with TRBV5-6, TRBV5-1 and TRBV20-1 among them. F measure grouped same-batch samples tightly together.

This CDR3 is 17 amino acids long. V was clipped by 5 bases and J by 1 base; unmatched bases: 9. Germline assignment: CDR1 DFQATT and CDR2 SNEGSKA (reference sequence). The receptor was isolated from a girl aged 2-17 years with multiple sclerosis. The chain is built from TRBV20-1 and TRBJ2-3; 13 bases are a match to TRBD2. Sequencing input: blood. CDR3 sequence reads: CSAQGGTSGAGTDTQYF. The CDR3 coding sequence is TGCAGTGCTCAGGGGGGGACTAGCGGGGCTGGCACAGATACGCAGTATTTT.